Shown below are 24 T cell receptor beta chains from a single sample sequenced in a study of blood T cell repertoires in COVID-19. Profiling relied on immunoSEQ multiplex PCR, and the TCRdb table lists in-frame clones only, not all of them. The data show approximately 350,000 clones, about nine tenths seen once. Input material: peripheral blood. These receptors were obtained from a woman in her 70s with COVID-19, enrolled during active disease.

The chain combines TRBV7-8 with TRBJ2-5; 11 bases match TRBD2. Germline CDR1 and CDR2: SGHVS and FQNEAQ. Unmatched junction bases numbered 10, after V lost 5 bases and J lost 2 bases. There are 17 residues in the CDR3. CDR3 residues: CASSPLKTSGAQETQYF. The CDR3 region has the DNA TGTGCCAGCAGCCCCCTCAAGACTAGCGGGGCGCAAGAGACCCAGTACTTC.

The chain joins TRBV19 to TRBJ2-1, with TRBD2 matching 10 bases. V lost 5 bases to trimming and J lost 4 bases; unmatched junction nucleotides: 8. CDR1 and CDR2 from the germline V gene are LNHDA and SQIVND (reference sequence). The length of the CDR3 is 16 residues. In DNA, the CDR3 is TGTGCCAGTAGTGCCGCACTAGCGGGGAGATACAATGAGCAGTTCTTC. Translation: CASSAALAGRYNEQFF.

This sequence joins TRBV2 and TRBJ1-2, with 8 bases aligning to TRBD1. Germline V gene data show CDR1 as SNHLY and CDR2 as FYNNEI. The CDR3 has 13 residues. V lost 6 bases and J lost 8; bases outside the gene matches: 8. The CDR3 nucleotides are TGTGCCAGCAGGGACAGGGAAGGCGGCGGCTACACCTTC. It codes for CASRDREGGGYTF.

This clone occurred once. V and J are TRBV5-4 and TRBJ1-1; D remains ambiguous. V gave up 0 bases and J gave up 3 bases, with 18 bases separating them. Germline CDR1 and CDR2: SGHNT and YYREEE (reference sequence). The length of the CDR3 is 17 residues. The CDR3 region has the DNA TGTGCCAGCAGCTTGGATCGGGGAAGGGCTGGGGACACTGAAGCTTTCTTT. It encodes CASSLDRGRAGDTEAFF.

This chain uses TRBV4-2 with TRBJ1-4, with 9 bases identical to TRBD1. V was clipped by 4 bases and J by 7 bases; unmatched bases: 7. The CDR3 length is 15 residues. Germline V gene sequence: CDR1 LGHNA, CDR2 YNFKEQ. The CDR3 sequence is CASSPGTGWGEKLFF. CDR3 nucleotides: TGTGCCAGCAGCCCGGGGACAGGGTGGGGTGAAAAACTGTTTTTT.

The rearrangement joins TRBV29-1 to TRBJ1-1; maybe TRBD1 (5 bases). V was shortened by 4 bases and J by 1 base, with 10 bases between the two germline ends. The CDR3 spans 13 residues. Germline loops: CDR1 SQVTM, CDR2 ANQGSEA. CDR3 loop: CSVAQGANTEAFF. The CDR3 DNA reads TGCAGCGTTGCGCAGGGCGCGAACACTGAAGCTTTCTTT. The whole variable domain, remainder taken from reference TRBV29-1 and TRBJ1-1, is SAVISQKPSRDICQRGTSLTIQCQVDSQVTMMFWYRQQPGQSLTLIATANQGSEATYESGFVIDKFPISRPNLTFSTLTVSNMSPEDSSIYLCSVAQGANTEAFFGQGTRLTVV.

This clone was observed a handful of times. This chain joins TRBV10-1 and TRBJ1-6; D is unclear. The CDR3 has 14 residues. Germline CDR1 reads WNHNN; CDR2 reads SYGVQD (reference sequence). V shed 2 bases and J shed 5 bases, with 7 bases lying between them. The CDR3 here is CASSEEQNNSPLHF. The CDR3 nucleotides read TGCGCCAGCAGTGAGGAACAAAATAATTCACCCCTCCACTTT.

The CDR3 region is CASSGGGPGYTF. CDR3 nucleotide sequence: TGTGCCAGCAGCGGAGGGGGCCCCGGCTACACCTTC. The chain links TRBV9 to TRBJ1-2; 7 nucleotides align to TRBD1. The CDR3 totals 12 residues. The germline V gene has CDR1 SGDLS and CDR2 YYNGEE. The J segment lost 8 bases and the V segment lost 3 bases, leaving 4 bases of the junction unmatched. The whole variable domain, remainder taken from reference TRBV9 and TRBJ1-2, is DSGVTQTPKHLITATGQRVTLRCSPRSGDLSVYWYQQSLDQGLQFLIQYYNGEERAKGNILERFSAQQFPDLHSELNLSSLELGDSALYFCASSGGGPGYTFGSGTRLTVV.

The gene calls are TRBV14 and TRBJ1-1; TRBD1 is a possible D gene (5 bases). The CDR3 covers 13 residues. CDR1 is SGHDN, CDR2 FVKESK, per germline. V was clipped by 0 bases and J by 12 bases, with 14 bases between them. The chain's CDR3 is CASSQDRAGMTFF. In DNA form, the CDR3 reads TGTGCCAGCAGCCAAGATAGGGCAGGGATGACTTTCTTT.

The V call is TRBV27, the J call TRBJ2-7; D is possibly TRBD1 (5 bases). CDR3 size: 13 residues. The V gene's germline CDR1 is MNHEY and CDR2 SMNVEV (reference sequence). Trimming removed 5 bases from V and 1 base from J, with 9 bases in between. CDR3 region: CASSQTDSYEQYF. The DNA of the CDR3 is TGTGCCAGCAGTCAGACAGATTCCTACGAGCAGTACTTC.

This chain uses TRBV4-1 with TRBJ1-6, with unresolved D. V was clipped by 3 bases and J by 10 bases, with 10 bases between them. The CDR3 is made up of 13 amino acids. Per the germline V gene, CDR1 is MGHRA and CDR2 is YSYEKL. CDR3 in amino acids: CASSQVAQSPLHF. CDR3 in DNA: TGCGCCAGCAGCCAGGTGGCCCAATCACCCCTCCACTTT.

This chain joins TRBV25-1 and TRBJ1-6, with 7 bases lining up with TRBD1. CDR1 and CDR2 (germline): MGHDK, SYGVNS. This CDR3 spans 15 amino acids. J lost 6 bases, V lost 4 bases, and 6 bases had no gene match. DNA of the CDR3: TGTGCCAGCAGTGGATCTACAGGGGCTAATTCACCCCTCCACTTT. Translation gives CASSGSTGANSPLHF.

This chain links TRBV28 with TRBJ1-1, with 7 nucleotides matching TRBD1. Germline-derived CDR1 and CDR2 are MDHEN and SYDVKM. The V segment lost 6 bases and the J segment 1 base; nucleotides outside the gene matches: 2. The CDR3 contains 13 residues. The chain's CDR3 is CASSWTGNTEAFF. CDR3 nucleotide sequence: TGTGCCAGCAGCTGGACAGGGAACACTGAAGCTTTCTTT.

This clone was detected only a few times. This chain links TRBV18 with TRBJ1-1; 7 bases map to TRBD1. The germline V gene has CDR1 KGHSH and CDR2 LQKENI. V trimming: 6 bases; J trimming: 8 bases; junction bases outside the gene matches: 6. The CDR3 runs to 12 residues. CDR3 coding DNA: TGTGCCAGCTCTATCTCGGACAGGGAAGCTTTCTTT. Its translation: CASSISDREAFF.

The J gene is TRBJ1-1, the V gene TRBV5-4; 10 bases line up with TRBD1. Per germline, CDR1 SGHNT and CDR2 YYREEE (reference sequence). J gave up 6 bases and V 2 bases, and 7 bases lay outside the gene matches. This CDR3 has 15 amino acids. The CDR3 DNA sequence: TGTGCCAGCAGCTTCCAGACAGGGGGCGCCGCTGAAGCTTTCTTT. Translated, it gives CASSFQTGGAAEAFF.

The chain has TRBV19 and TRBJ2-1; TRBD2 matches at 10 bases. The CDR3 is 16 amino acids. Germline V gene sequence: CDR1 LNHDA, CDR2 SQIVND (reference sequence). Unmatched junction bases numbered 6, after V lost 3 bases and J lost 4 bases. This chain's CDR3 is CASSIRASGGYNEQFF. Written as DNA, the CDR3 is TGTGCCAGTAGTATCCGGGCTAGCGGGGGTTACAATGAGCAGTTCTTC. Looking up the rest from reference TRBV19 and TRBJ2-1 gives the full variable domain: DGGITQSPKYLFRKEGQNVTLSCEQNLNHDAMYWYRQDPGQGLRLIYYSQIVNDFQKGDIAEGYSVSREKKESFPLTVTSAQKNPTAFYLCASSIRASGGYNEQFFGPGTRLTVL.

The V gene is TRBV7-2, the J gene TRBJ1-2; 11 nucleotides agree with TRBD1. V shed 5 bases, J shed 5 bases, and the junction held 4 bases outside the gene matches. Germline loops: CDR1 SGHTA, CDR2 FQGNSA. The CDR3 has 14 amino acids. CDR3 loop: CASSTGDRGYGYTF. The DNA for the CDR3 is TGTGCCAGCAGCACAGGGGACAGGGGGTATGGCTACACCTTC. Drawing the rest from reference TRBV7-2 and TRBJ1-2, the complete variable domain is GAGVSQSPSNKVTEKGKDVELRCDPISGHTALYWYRQSLGQGLEFLIYFQGNSAPDKSGLPSDRFSAERTGGSVSTLTIQRTQQEDSAVYLCASSTGDRGYGYTFGSGTRLTVV.

This chain connects TRBV5-6 to TRBJ1-4; D not resolved. CDR3 length: 14 residues. The V and J ends lost 2 bases and 6 bases respectively, with 11 bases between them. Germline-derived CDR1 and CDR2 are SGHDT and YYEEEE. CDR3: CASSFRKEDEKLFF. The CDR3 bases are TGTGCCAGCAGCTTCCGGAAGGAGGATGAAAAACTGTTTTTT.

The chain carries TRBV18 and TRBJ1-5, with TRBD1 matching over 9 bases. V was pared by 5 bases and J by 5 bases, with 7 bases of the junction left unmatched. This CDR3 has 15 amino acids. Germline CDR1 reads KGHSH; CDR2 reads LQKENI. The DNA for the CDR3 is TGTGCCAGCTCATCCGGGACAGGGTTGGATCAGCCCCAGCATTTT. Its translation is CASSSGTGLDQPQHF.

Regarding this clone: A junction boundary mismatches the germline segment, possibly from a read error. The V call is TRBV24-1, the J call TRBJ1-2, with 8 bases matching TRBD1. The germline V gene encodes CDR1 KGHDR and CDR2 SFDVKD. The length of the CDR3 is 16 residues. DNA of the CDR3: TGTGCCACCAGTGATTTTATGCCGGGACAGGTCTATGACTACACCTTC. This gives the protein CATSDFMPGQVYDYTF.

The chain combines TRBV10-3 with TRBJ1-1, with 10 bases that match TRBD1. Trimming cost V 1 base and J 4 bases; bases outside gene matches: 3. This CDR3 comprises 15 residues. From germline, CDR1 is ENHRY and CDR2 SYGVKD. As DNA, the CDR3 is TGTGCCATCAGTGAGTGGGACAGGGGAGCCACTGAAGCTTTCTTT. Protein product: CAISEWDRGATEAFF.

This chain joins TRBV28 and TRBJ1-1; D unresolved. The length of the CDR3 is 10 residues. Germline CDR1 is MDHEN and CDR2 is SYDVKM. Trimming stripped 10 bases from V and 8 bases from J, with 11 bases between. CDR3 sequence: CATAYGEAFF. The CDR3 region has the DNA TGTGCCACCGCGTACGGGGAAGCTTTCTTT.

Remarks on this clone: Other DNA sequences within the sample encode an identical CDR3. The V and J genes are TRBV9 and TRBJ2-5, with 10 bases identical to TRBD1. The CDR3 contains 14 residues. After removal of 0 bases from V and 4 bases from J, the junction contained 0 bases not matched to a gene. CDR1 and CDR2 (germline): SGDLS, YYNGEE. CDR3 in amino acids: CASSVGQGAETQYF. CDR3 DNA: TGTGCCAGCAGCGTAGGACAGGGGGCAGAGACCCAGTACTTC.

This chain uses TRBV9 with TRBJ1-1, with D maybe TRBD1 (6 bases). The V end was cut by 8 bases, the J end by 6 bases, with 17 bases between. The CDR3 covers 13 residues. The germline gives CDR1 SGDLS, CDR2 YYNGEE. CDR3 residues: CASNTGLGAEAFF. CDR3 sequence (DNA): TGTGCCAGTAACACAGGGCTAGGGGCTGAAGCTTTCTTT. Full variable domain (remainder filled in from reference TRBV9 and TRBJ1-1): DSGVTQTPKHLITATGQRVTLRCSPRSGDLSVYWYQQSLDQGLQFLIQYYNGEERAKGNILERFSAQQFPDLHSELNLSSLELGDSALYFCASNTGLGAEAFFGQGTRLTVV.